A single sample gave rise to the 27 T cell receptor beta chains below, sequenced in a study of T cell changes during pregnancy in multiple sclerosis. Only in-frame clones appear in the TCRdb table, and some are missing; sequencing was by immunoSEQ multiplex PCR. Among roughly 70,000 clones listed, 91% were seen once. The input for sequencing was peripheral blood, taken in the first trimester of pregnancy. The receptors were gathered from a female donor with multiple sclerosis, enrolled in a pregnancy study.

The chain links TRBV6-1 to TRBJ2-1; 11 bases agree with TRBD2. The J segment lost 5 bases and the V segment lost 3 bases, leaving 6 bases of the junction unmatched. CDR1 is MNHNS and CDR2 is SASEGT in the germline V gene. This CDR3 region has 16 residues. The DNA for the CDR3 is TGTGCCAGCAGTGATACGTCGACTAGCGGGGACAATGAGCAGTTCTTC. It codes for CASSDTSTSGDNEQFF.

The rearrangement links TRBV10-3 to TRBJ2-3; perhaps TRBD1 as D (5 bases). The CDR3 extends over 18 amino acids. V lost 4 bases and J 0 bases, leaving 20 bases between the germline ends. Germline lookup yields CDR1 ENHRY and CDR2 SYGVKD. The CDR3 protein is CAISGMDGAPSSTDTQYF. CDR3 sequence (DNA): TGTGCCATCAGTGGGATGGATGGGGCTCCCTCAAGCACAGATACGCAGTATTTT.

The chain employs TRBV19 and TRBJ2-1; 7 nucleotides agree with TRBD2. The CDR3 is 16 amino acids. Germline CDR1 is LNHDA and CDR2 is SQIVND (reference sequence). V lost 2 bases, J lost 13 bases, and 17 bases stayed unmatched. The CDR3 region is CASSILVVDGGTPQFF. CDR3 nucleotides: TGTGCCAGTAGTATATTAGTTGTGGACGGGGGGACTCCTCAGTTCTTC.

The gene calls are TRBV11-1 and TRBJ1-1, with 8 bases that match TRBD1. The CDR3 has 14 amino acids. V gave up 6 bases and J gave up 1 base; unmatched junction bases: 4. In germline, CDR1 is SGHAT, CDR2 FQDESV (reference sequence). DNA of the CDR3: TGTGCCAGCAGATTAACAGGGGGGAACACTGAAGCTTTCTTT. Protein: CASRLTGGNTEAFF.

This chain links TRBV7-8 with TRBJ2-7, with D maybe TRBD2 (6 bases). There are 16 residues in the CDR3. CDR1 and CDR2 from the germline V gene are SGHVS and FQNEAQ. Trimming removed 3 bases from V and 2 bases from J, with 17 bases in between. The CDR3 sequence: CASSFGTPVLAYEQYF. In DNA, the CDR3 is TGTGCCAGCAGCTTTGGGACTCCTGTTTTGGCCTACGAGCAGTACTTC.

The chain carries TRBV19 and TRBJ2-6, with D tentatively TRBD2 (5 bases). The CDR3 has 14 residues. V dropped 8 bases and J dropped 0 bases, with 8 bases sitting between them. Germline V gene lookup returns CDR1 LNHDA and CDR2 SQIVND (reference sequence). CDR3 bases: TGTGCCAGTCGGGGTCTCTCTGGGGCCAACGTCCTGACTTTC. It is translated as CASRGLSGANVLTF.

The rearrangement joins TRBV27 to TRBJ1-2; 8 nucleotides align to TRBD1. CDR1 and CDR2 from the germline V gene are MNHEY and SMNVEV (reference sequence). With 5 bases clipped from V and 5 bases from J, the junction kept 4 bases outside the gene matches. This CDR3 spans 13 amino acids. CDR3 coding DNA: TGTGCCAGCAGTCTACGACAGGGGTATGGCTACACCTTC. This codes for CASSLRQGYGYTF.

The CDR3 sequence is CASSEGRGRTEAFF. CDR3 DNA: TGTGCCAGCAGTGAGGGAAGGGGGCGAACTGAAGCTTTCTTT. V gene TRBV6-1 combines with J gene TRBJ1-1, with 7 bases matching TRBD1. There are 14 residues in the CDR3. From germline, CDR1 is MNHNS and CDR2 SASEGT. Unmatched junction bases numbered 6, after V lost 3 bases and J lost 5 bases.

CDR3 region: CASSPRELQAYNSPLHF. The CDR3 DNA reads TGTGCCAGCTCACCACGCGAGTTGCAAGCCTATAATTCACCCCTCCACTTT. The chain combines TRBV18 with TRBJ1-6; no clear D gene. V lost 1 base and J lost 2, with 12 bases in between. Germline assignment: CDR1 KGHSH and CDR2 LQKENI. The length of the CDR3 is 17 residues.

CDR3 in amino acids: CASSRGRLAGGSYNEQFF. The CDR3 DNA is TGTGCCAGCAGTCGGGGCCGACTAGCGGGAGGGAGCTACAATGAGCAGTTCTTC. The chain uses TRBV2 and TRBJ2-1, with 14 bases fitting TRBD2. The V segment lost 5 bases and the J segment 3 bases; nucleotides outside the gene matches: 9. The germline CDR1 and CDR2 sequences are SNHLY and FYNNEI. The CDR3 spans 18 residues.

The CDR3 DNA reads as TGCAGTGCCATTCAATCAGATACGCAGTATTTT. Translating gives CSAIQSDTQYF. This rearrangement joins TRBV20-1 to TRBJ2-3; D is unresolved. The length of the CDR3 is 11 residues. Germline values: CDR1 DFQATT, CDR2 SNEGSKA (reference sequence). With 6 bases removed from V and 4 bases from J, the gap between germline ends came to 8 bases.

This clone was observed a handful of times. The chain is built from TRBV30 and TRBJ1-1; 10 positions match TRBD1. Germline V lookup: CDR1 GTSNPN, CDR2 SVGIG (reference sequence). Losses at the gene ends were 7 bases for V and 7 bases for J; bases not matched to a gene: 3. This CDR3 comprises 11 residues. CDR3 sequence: CALDRGIEAFF. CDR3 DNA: TGTGCCTTGGACAGGGGGATTGAAGCTTTCTTT.

CDR3 sequence reads: CASSSRGGDEQYF. The CDR3 DNA reads TGTGCCAGCAGCTCACGAGGGGGGGACGAGCAGTACTTC. The chain recombines TRBV5-4 with TRBJ2-7; tentatively, D is TRBD2 (7 bases). With 3 bases removed from V and 5 bases from J, the gap between germline ends came to 12 bases. Germline CDR1 SGHNT, CDR2 YYREEE (reference sequence). This CDR3 is 13 amino acids long.

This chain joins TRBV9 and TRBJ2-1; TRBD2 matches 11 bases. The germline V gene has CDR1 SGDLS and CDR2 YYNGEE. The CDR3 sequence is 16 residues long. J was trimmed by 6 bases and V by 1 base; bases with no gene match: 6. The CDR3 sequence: CASSVLLAGARNEQFF. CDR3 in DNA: TGTGCCAGCAGCGTATTACTAGCGGGAGCCCGCAATGAGCAGTTCTTC.

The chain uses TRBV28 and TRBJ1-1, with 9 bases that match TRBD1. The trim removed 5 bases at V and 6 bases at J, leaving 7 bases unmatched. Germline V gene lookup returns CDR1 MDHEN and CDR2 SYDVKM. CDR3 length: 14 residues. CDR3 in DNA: TGTGCCAGCAGTCCCCCGGGACAGGGAGCTGAAGCTTTCTTT. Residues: CASSPPGQGAEAFF.

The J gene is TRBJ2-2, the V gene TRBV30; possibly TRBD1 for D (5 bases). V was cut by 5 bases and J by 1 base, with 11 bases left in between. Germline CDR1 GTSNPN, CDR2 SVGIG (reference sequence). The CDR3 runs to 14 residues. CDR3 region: CAWGNRLNTGELFF. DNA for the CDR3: TGTGCCTGGGGTAACAGGTTGAACACCGGGGAGCTGTTTTTT.

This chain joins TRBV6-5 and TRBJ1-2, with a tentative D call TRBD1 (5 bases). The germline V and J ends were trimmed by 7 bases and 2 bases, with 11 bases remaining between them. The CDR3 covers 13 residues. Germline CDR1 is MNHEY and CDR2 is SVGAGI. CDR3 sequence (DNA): TGTGCCAGCACCCTCGACAGAAACTATGGCTACACCTTC. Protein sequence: CASTLDRNYGYTF.

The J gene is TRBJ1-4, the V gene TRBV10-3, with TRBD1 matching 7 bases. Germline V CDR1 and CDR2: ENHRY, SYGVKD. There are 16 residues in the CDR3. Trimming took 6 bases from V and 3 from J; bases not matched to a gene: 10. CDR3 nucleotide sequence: TGTGCCATCAGCAACGACAGGGTTGGATCTAATGAAAAACTGTTTTTT. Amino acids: CAISNDRVGSNEKLFF.

CDR3 DNA: TGTGCCAGCAGCCGATACAGGGGAACTAATGAAAAACTGTTTTTT. It translates to CASSRYRGTNEKLFF. The rearrangement uses TRBV6-1 and TRBJ1-4; 7 positions agree with TRBD1. J was trimmed by 1 base and V by 6 bases; bases with no gene match: 5. Per the germline V gene, CDR1 is MNHNS and CDR2 is SASEGT. The CDR3 is 15 amino acids.

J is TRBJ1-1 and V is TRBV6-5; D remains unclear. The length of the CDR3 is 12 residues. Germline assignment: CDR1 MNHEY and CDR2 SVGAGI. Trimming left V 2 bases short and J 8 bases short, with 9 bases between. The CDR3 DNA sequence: TGTGCCAGCAGTTACCCTCCTTCCGAAGCTTTCTTT. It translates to CASSYPPSEAFF.

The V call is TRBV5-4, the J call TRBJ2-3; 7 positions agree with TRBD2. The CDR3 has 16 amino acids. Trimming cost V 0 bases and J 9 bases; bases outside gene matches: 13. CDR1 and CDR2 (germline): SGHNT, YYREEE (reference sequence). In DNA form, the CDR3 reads TGTGCCAGCAGCTTGGCCACAGCGGGAAAGGGGCAAACGCAGTATTTT. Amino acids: CASSLATAGKGQTQYF.

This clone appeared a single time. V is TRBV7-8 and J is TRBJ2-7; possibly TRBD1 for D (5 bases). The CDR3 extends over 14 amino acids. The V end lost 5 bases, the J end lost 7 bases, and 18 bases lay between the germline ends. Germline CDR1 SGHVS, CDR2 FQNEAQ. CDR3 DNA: TGTGCCAGCAGCACAGGCGCCGCGGCGTTAGAGCAGTACTTC. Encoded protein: CASSTGAAALEQYF.

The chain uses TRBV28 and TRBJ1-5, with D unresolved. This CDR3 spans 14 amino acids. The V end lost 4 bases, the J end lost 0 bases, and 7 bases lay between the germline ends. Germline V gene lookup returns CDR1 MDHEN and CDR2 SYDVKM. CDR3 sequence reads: CASSSPGSNQPQHF. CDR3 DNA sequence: TGTGCCAGCAGTTCGCCGGGTAGCAATCAGCCCCAGCATTTT.

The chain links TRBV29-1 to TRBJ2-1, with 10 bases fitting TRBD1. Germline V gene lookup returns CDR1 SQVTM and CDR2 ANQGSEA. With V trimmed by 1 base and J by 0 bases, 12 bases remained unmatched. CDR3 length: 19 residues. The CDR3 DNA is TGCAGCGTTGAAGGGAACCGGGACAGGGGATTGAGCTCCTACAATGAGCAGTTCTTC. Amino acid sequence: CSVEGNRDRGLSSYNEQFF.

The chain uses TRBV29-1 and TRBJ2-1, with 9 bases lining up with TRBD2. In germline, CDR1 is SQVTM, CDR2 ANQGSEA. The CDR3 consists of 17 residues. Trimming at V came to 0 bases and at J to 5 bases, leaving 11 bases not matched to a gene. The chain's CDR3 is CSVEDPGGRALDNEQFF. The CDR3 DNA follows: TGCAGCGTTGAAGATCCGGGCGGGAGGGCACTGGACAATGAGCAGTTCTTC.

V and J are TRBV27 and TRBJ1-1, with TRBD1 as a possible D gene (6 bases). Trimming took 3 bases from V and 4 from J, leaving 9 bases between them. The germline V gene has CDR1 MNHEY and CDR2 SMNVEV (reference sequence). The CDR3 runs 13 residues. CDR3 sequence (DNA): TGTGCCAGCAGTTTCAGGGGCAGCACTGAAGCTTTCTTT. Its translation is CASSFRGSTEAFF.

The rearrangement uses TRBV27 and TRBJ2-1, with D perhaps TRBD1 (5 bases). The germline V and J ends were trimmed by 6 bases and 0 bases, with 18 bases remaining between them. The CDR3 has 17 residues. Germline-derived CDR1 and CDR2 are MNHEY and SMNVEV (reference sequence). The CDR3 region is CASSPRVLRSSYNEQFF. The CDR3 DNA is TGTGCCAGCAGCCCCAGGGTTCTAAGAAGCTCCTACAATGAGCAGTTCTTC.